One and the same sample provided the 25 T cell receptor beta chains below, sequenced in a study of T-cell memory formation after mild COVID-19. Each CDR3 protein is one row after TCRdb ran MiXCR on the 5' RACE reads. The table has more than 10,000 distinct CDR3 sequences, about 17% seen once; the top ten hold roughly 55%. What was sequenced was PBMCs or a T cell subset sorted from them (not recorded which). The source of these receptors is a man younger than 35 who had mild COVID-19 (a few samples of this study predate the infection). Cell type and time point are not known.

This clonotype was seen only a few times. Compared with germline, one end of the junction differs, possibly owing to a read error. This chain joins TRBV6-5 and TRBJ2-1; 8 bases match TRBD2. Germline CDR1 MNHEY, CDR2 SVGAGI. This CDR3 spans 12 amino acids. The DNA for the CDR3 is TGTGCCAGCAGTTTCTCCGGGACTAGGATGCTCTTC. Its translation is CASSFSGTRMLF.

This clonotype has ten or more counts. The chain carries TRBV27 and TRBJ2-1; 8 nucleotides align to TRBD1. Germline V lookup: CDR1 MNHEY, CDR2 SMNVEV (reference sequence). The length of the CDR3 is 15 residues. V trimming: 3 bases; J trimming: 6 bases; junction bases outside the gene matches: 7. Written as DNA, the CDR3 is TGTGCCAGCAGTTTTAGACAGGGGAGCCTCAATGAGCAGTTCTTC. This codes for CASSFRQGSLNEQFF.

This clonotype appeared many times. The chain recombines TRBV2 with TRBJ2-7; 8 nucleotides line up with TRBD1. Germline V CDR1 and CDR2: SNHLY, FYNNEI. The CDR3 runs 14 residues. The trim removed 7 bases at V and 3 bases at J, leaving 8 bases unmatched. The DNA of the CDR3 is TGTGCCAGCACCTCCGGACAGGGAGTCTACGAGCAGTACGTC. This translates into CASTSGQGVYEQYV.

This clonotype was counted a few times. This sequence joins TRBV28 and TRBJ2-4; perhaps TRBD1 as D (6 bases). The CDR3 totals 17 residues. Germline loops: CDR1 MDHEN, CDR2 SYDVKM. V lost 3 bases to trimming and J lost 11 bases, with 26 bases between them. CDR3 sequence: CASSFLNGDQQGEVQYF. As DNA, the CDR3 is TGTGCCAGCAGTTTCCTTAACGGGGACCAACAGGGAGAGGTTCAGTACTTC.

Many counts were recorded for this clonotype. The chain uses TRBV5-1 and TRBJ2-3; the D call may be TRBD1 or TRBD2 (5 bases each). Trimming pared 3 bases from V and 2 bases from J, leaving 10 bases between. The CDR3 contains 14 residues. CDR1 is SGHRS and CDR2 is YFSETQ in the germline V gene. The CDR3 nucleotides are TGCGCCAGCAGCTGGGACGGTGTCACAGATACGCAGTATTTT. It translates to CASSWDGVTDTQYF.

This clonotype was observed a few times. This chain links TRBV29-1 with TRBJ2-7; 7 positions agree with TRBD1. The V and J ends lost 6 bases and 2 bases, in that order; junction bases with no gene match: 7. Germline V gives CDR1 SQVTM, CDR2 ANQGSEA. CDR3 length: 13 amino acids. The CDR3 nucleotides are TGCAGCGTATCGACAGGGCCCCCCTACGAGCAGTACTTC. Translated, it gives CSVSTGPPYEQYF.

This clonotype was counted ten times or more. The V and J genes are TRBV4-3 and TRBJ1-1; D is unresolved. The CDR3 extends over 13 amino acids. The germline gives CDR1 LGHNA, CDR2 YSLEER. With 2 bases removed from V and 6 bases from J, the gap between germline ends came to 10 bases. The CDR3 DNA reads TGCGCCAGCAGCCAACGGATTGTGGCTGAAGCTTTCTTT. Encoded protein: CASSQRIVAEAFF.

This clonotype was observed many times. The J gene is TRBJ2-7, the V gene TRBV10-3, with a possible D match to TRBD2 (5 bases). The CDR3 length is 13 residues. The V gene's germline CDR1 is ENHRY and CDR2 SYGVKD. The ends were cut back, 11 bases at V and 3 bases at J, with 17 bases in the middle. CDR3 region: CAASSRGGYEQYV. CDR3 nucleotides: TGTGCCGCCTCTAGCCGTGGAGGCTACGAGCAGTACGTC.

Many counts were recorded for this clonotype. This sequence joins TRBV7-9 and TRBJ2-1; 11 bases map to TRBD1. The junction had 12 bases not matched to a gene; V was cut back by 5 bases and J by 9 bases. CDR1 SEHNR and CDR2 FQNEAQ come from the germline V gene (reference sequence). The CDR3 loop spans 16 amino acids. The CDR3 loop reads CASSPFPRTGGVEQFF. CDR3 bases: TGTGCCAGCAGCCCATTTCCAAGGACAGGGGGCGTTGAGCAGTTCTTC.

This clonotype has ten or more counts. The gene calls are TRBV7-8 and TRBJ2-2; 11 bases align to TRBD2. CDR3 length: 15 amino acids. The trim removed 4 bases at V and 3 bases at J, leaving 1 base unmatched. Germline V gene lookup returns CDR1 SGHVS and CDR2 FQNEAQ. CDR3 in DNA: TGTGCCAGCAGCTCGACTAGCGGGGACACCGGGGAGCTGTTTTTT. Translating it yields CASSSTSGDTGELFF.

This rearrangement joins TRBV20-1 to TRBJ2-7; the D gene could be TRBD1 or TRBD2 (7 bases each). The V end lost 5 bases, the J end lost 4 bases, and 18 bases lay between the germline ends. The CDR3 sequence is 14 residues long. The germline gives CDR1 DFQATT, CDR2 SNEGSKA (reference sequence). The CDR3 is CSASKGAGVYEQYF. For the CDR3, the DNA is TGCAGTGCTTCAAAGGGGGCGGGGGTTTACGAGCAGTACTTC.

The rearrangement links TRBV5-1 to TRBJ2-7; 11 bases map to TRBD2. Trimming took 4 bases from V and 7 from J; bases not matched to a gene: 13. The CDR3 covers 16 residues. Germline CDR1 and CDR2: SGHRS and YFSETQ. The CDR3 protein is CASSLGGTSGLGEQYF. Here the CDR3 DNA reads TGCGCCAGCAGCCTGGGGGGGACTAGCGGCCTCGGAGAGCAGTACTTC.

This clonotype was detected many times. The J gene is TRBJ2-4, the V gene TRBV7-2; maybe TRBD2 (5 bases). The germline CDR1 and CDR2 sequences are SGHTA and FQGNSA. The germline V and J ends were trimmed by 1 base and 3 bases, with 10 bases remaining between them. The CDR3 is 15 amino acids. The DNA of the CDR3 is TGTGCCAGCAGCTTAGTAGCGACGGGCAAAAACATTCAGTACTTC. This encodes CASSLVATGKNIQYF.

Here the CDR3 reads CASSAQGPRYGYTF. CDR3 bases: TGTGCCAGCAGTGCACAGGGACCCCGGTATGGCTACACCTTC. The chain recombines TRBV6-5 with TRBJ1-2, with D maybe TRBD1 (6 bases). Trimming left V 5 bases short and J 5 bases short, with 15 bases between. The CDR3 extends over 14 amino acids. Germline V gene sequence: CDR1 MNHEY, CDR2 SVGAGI.

This chain links TRBV27 with TRBJ2-5; D may match TRBD1 or TRBD2 (5 bases each). Germline V gene data show CDR1 as MNHEY and CDR2 as SMNVEV (reference sequence). V lost 3 bases and J lost 1, with 18 bases in between. The CDR3 extends over 17 amino acids. DNA for the CDR3: TGTGCCAGCAGTTTTATTGCCTTTGGGGGACCCCAAGAGACCCAGTACTTC. This encodes CASSFIAFGGPQETQYF.

This clonotype was found many times. The chain combines TRBV5-1 with TRBJ2-1; a possible D gene is TRBD2 (5 bases). CDR1 is SGHRS and CDR2 is YFSETQ in the germline V gene. This CDR3 comprises 12 residues. V dropped 7 bases and J dropped 8 bases, with 13 bases sitting between them. The CDR3 region has the DNA TGCGCCAGCGCCTACGGGAACCATGAGCAGTTCTTC. Translated, it gives CASAYGNHEQFF.

A few counts support this clonotype. The chain links TRBV12-3 or TRBV12-4 to TRBJ2-7; tentatively, D is TRBD1 or TRBD2 (5 bases each). Deletions cut 3 bases from V and 1 base from J, with 13 bases between. The CDR3 spans 15 residues. For the CDR3, the DNA is TGTGCCAGCAGTTTCCATTTGGGGGTATCCTACGAGCAGTACTTC. This translates into CASSFHLGVSYEQYF.

The chain's CDR3 is CASRKTSLYNEQFF. DNA for the CDR3: TGTGCCAGCAGAAAAACCTCCTTATACAATGAGCAGTTCTTC. This chain links TRBV6-5 with TRBJ2-1, with D hard to call. Germline loops: CDR1 MNHEY, CDR2 SVGAGI. The CDR3 length is 14 residues. Trimming cost V 6 bases and J 4 bases, with 13 bases left between them.

This clonotype was recorded many times. The CDR3: CASSYVRAGAELNYGYTF. The CDR3 nucleotides are TGTGCCAGCAGTTACGTACGGGCAGGGGCCGAGCTTAACTATGGCTACACCTTC. The chain recombines TRBV6-5 with TRBJ1-2; D possibly corresponds to TRBD1 (6 bases). CDR3 length: 18 amino acids. V lost 2 bases to trimming and J lost 1 base, with 20 bases between them. Germline values: CDR1 MNHEY, CDR2 SVGAGI.

This clonotype was seen at least ten times. V is TRBV3-1 and J is TRBJ1-6; D is uncertain. Germline V lookup: CDR1 LGHDT, CDR2 YNNKEL (reference sequence). This CDR3 has 15 amino acids. Trimming cost V 3 bases and J 7 bases, with 13 bases left between them. The CDR3 nucleotides read TGTGCCAGCAGCCATGGGCCTTTATACAATTCACCCCTCCACTTT. Its translation: CASSHGPLYNSPLHF.

This clonotype was observed many times. The chain combines TRBV6-2 or TRBV6-3 with TRBJ1-1; TRBD1 matches at 9 bases. CDR3 size: 14 residues. V lost 4 bases and J lost 4; bases outside the gene matches: 4. Germline V gene sequence: CDR1 MNHEY, CDR2 SVGEGT. CDR3 protein: CASSSDRGSTEAFF. The DNA for the CDR3 is TGTGCCAGCAGTTCGGACAGGGGTTCCACTGAAGCTTTCTTT.

The rearrangement links TRBV4-1 to TRBJ1-1; D possibly corresponds to TRBD1 (6 bases). Germline assignment: CDR1 MGHRA and CDR2 YSYEKL. CDR3 length: 16 amino acids. V lost 3 bases to trimming and J lost 5 bases, with 19 bases between them. CDR3 amino acids: CASSQVGNRVTTEAFF. In nucleotides, the CDR3 is TGCGCCAGCAGCCAGGTTGGAAACAGGGTGACGACTGAAGCTTTCTTT.

This clonotype has at least ten counts. This sequence joins TRBV11-1 and TRBJ2-1, with 9 bases identical to TRBD2. The ends lost 6 bases at V and 8 bases at J; junction bases unmatched: 14. The V gene's germline CDR1 is SGHAT and CDR2 FQDESV (reference sequence). The CDR3 covers 16 residues. CDR3 loop: CASRPGAASGIHEQFF. The CDR3 DNA sequence: TGTGCCAGCAGACCAGGGGCGGCTAGCGGGATCCATGAGCAGTTCTTC.

This sequence joins TRBV6-2 or TRBV6-3 and TRBJ1-2, with 10 bases identical to TRBD1. CDR3 size: 15 residues. Germline lookup yields CDR1 MNHEY and CDR2 SVGEGT. Unmatched junction bases numbered 7, after V lost 5 bases and J lost 4 bases. In nucleotides, the CDR3 is TGTGCCAGCAGTGGCGGGACAGGGGACGTCTATGGCTACACCTTC. Its translation: CASSGGTGDVYGYTF.

The chain carries TRBV28 and TRBJ2-1; D not resolved. The CDR3 extends over 12 amino acids. V lost 2 bases to trimming and J lost 7 bases, with 6 bases between them. Per germline, CDR1 MDHEN and CDR2 SYDVKM. The CDR3 loop reads CASSLGENEQFF. CDR3 nucleotide sequence: TGTGCCAGCAGTTTAGGGGAAAATGAGCAGTTCTTC.